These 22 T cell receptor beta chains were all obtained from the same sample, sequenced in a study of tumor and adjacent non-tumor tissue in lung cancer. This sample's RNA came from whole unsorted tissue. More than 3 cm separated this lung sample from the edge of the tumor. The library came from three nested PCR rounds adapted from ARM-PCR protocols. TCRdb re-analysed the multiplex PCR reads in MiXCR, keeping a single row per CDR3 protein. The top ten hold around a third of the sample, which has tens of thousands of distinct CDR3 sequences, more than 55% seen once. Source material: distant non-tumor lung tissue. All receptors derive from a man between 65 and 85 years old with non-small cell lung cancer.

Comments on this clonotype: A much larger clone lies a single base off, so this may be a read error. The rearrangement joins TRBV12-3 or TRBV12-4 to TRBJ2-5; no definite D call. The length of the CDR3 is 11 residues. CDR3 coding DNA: TGTGCCTGCAGTCGGTCGGAGACCCAGTACTTC. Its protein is CACSRSETQYF.

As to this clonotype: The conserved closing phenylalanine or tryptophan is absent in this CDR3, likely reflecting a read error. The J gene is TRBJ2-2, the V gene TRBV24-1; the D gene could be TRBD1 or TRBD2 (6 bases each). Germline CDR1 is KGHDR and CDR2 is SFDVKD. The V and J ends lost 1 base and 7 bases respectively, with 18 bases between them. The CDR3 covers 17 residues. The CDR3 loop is CATSDFGRGGLGGELFY. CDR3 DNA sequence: TGTGCCACCAGTGATTTCGGAAGAGGGGGACTCGGCGGGGAGCTGTTTTAT.

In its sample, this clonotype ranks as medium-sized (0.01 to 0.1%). CDR3 region: CASSRQGGQPQHF. For the CDR3, the DNA is TGTGCCAGCAGCAGACAGGGTGGTCAGCCCCAGCATTTT. The gene calls are TRBV12-3 or TRBV12-4 and TRBJ1-5, with 7 bases that match TRBD1. The CDR3 covers 13 residues. With V trimmed by 6 bases and J by 6 bases, 5 bases remained unmatched.

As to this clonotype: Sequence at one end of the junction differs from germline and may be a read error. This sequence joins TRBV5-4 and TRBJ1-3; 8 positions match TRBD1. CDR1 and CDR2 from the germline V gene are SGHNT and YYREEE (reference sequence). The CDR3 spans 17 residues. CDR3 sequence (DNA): TGTGACAGCAGCTACGGACCCAGGGGGCAACGAGGAAACACCATATATTTT. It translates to CDSSYGPRGQRGNTIYF.

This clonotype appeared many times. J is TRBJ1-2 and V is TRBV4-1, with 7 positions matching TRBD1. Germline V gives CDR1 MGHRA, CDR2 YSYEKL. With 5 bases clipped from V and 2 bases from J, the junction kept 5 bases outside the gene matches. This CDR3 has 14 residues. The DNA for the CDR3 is TGCGCCAGCAGCTACGGACAGGCCAACTATGGCTACACCTTC. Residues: CASSYGQANYGYTF.

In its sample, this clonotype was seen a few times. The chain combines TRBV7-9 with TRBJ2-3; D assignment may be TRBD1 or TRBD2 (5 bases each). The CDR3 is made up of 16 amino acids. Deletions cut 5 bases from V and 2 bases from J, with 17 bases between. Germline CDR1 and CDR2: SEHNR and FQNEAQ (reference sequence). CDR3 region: CASSLAGRANTDTQYF. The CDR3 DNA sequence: TGTGCCAGCAGCCTCGCAGGGCGGGCGAACACAGATACGCAGTATTTT.

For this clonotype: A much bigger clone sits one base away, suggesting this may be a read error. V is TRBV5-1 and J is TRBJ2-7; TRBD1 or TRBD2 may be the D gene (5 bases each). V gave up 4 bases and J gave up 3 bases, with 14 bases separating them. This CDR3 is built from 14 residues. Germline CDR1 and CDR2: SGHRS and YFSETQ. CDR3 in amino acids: CASSVWDGFYEQYF. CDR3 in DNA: TGCGCCAGCAGCGTGTGGGACGGCTTCTACGAGCAGTACTTC.

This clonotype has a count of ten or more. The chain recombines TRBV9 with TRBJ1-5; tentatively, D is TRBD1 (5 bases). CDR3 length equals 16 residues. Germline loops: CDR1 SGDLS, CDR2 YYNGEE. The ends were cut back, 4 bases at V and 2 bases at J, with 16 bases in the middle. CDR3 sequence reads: CASSSGGDQRNQPQHF. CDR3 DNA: TGTGCCAGCAGCTCGGGGGGGGATCAGCGCAATCAGCCCCAGCATTTT.

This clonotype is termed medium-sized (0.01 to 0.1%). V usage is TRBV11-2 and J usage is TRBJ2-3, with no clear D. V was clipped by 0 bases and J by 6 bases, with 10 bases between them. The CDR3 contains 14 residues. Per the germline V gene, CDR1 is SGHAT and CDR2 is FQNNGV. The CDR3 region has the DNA TGTGCCAGCAGCTTAGATTATGGTGGGGATACGCAGTATTTT. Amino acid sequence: CASSLDYGGDTQYF.

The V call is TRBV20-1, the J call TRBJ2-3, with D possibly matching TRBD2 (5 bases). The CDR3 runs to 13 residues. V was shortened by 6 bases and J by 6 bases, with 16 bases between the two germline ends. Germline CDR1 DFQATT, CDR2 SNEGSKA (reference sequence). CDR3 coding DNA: TGCAGTGCGGAGCCCTCCGGGATGGATACGCAGTATTTT. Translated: CSAEPSGMDTQYF.

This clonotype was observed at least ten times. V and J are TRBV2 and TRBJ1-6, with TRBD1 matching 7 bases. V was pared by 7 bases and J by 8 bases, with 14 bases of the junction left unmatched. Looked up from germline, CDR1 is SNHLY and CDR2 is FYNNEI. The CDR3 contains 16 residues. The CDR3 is CASMPSRGQSYSPLHF. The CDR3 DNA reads TGTGCCAGCATGCCGTCCCGGGGACAGTCTTATTCACCCCTCCACTTT.

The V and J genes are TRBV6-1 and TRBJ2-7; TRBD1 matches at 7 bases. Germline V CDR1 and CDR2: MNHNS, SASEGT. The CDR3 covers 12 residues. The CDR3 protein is CGIRGMKYEQYF. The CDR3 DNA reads TGTGGCATCAGGGGGATGAAATACGAGCAGTACTTC.

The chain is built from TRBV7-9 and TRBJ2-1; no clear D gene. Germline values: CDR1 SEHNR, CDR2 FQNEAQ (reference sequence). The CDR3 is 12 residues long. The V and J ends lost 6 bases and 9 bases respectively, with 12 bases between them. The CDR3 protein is CASSKVVGEQFF. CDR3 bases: TGTGCCAGCAGTAAAGTAGTCGGTGAGCAGTTCTTC.

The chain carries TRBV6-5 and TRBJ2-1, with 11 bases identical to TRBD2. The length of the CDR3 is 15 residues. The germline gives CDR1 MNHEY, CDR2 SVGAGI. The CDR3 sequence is CGRASGGRGYNEQFF. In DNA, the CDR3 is TGTGGCAGGGCTAGCGGGGGGCGGGGTTACAATGAGCAGTTCTTC.

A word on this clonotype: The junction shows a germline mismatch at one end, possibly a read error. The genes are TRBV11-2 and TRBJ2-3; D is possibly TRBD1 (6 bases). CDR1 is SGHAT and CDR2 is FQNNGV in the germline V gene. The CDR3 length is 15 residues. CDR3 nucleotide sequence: TGTGTCAGCTGCCCCACAGGGATTCGTACAGATACGCAGTATTTT. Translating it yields CVSCPTGIRTDTQYF. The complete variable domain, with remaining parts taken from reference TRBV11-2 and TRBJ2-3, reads EAGVAQSPRYKIIEKRQSVAFWCNPISGHATLYWYQQILGQGPKLLIQFQNNGVVDDSQLPKDRFSAERLKGVDSTLKIQPAKLEDSAVYLCVSCPTGIRTDTQYFGPGTRLTVL.

In DNA, the CDR3 is TGTGCCAGCAACTCCGGGACAGGGACTGAAAAACTGTTTTTT. It codes for CASNSGTGTEKLFF. The V gene is TRBV5-5, the J gene TRBJ1-4, with TRBD1 matching over 9 bases. Germline V gives CDR1 SGHKS, CDR2 YYEKEE (reference sequence). This CDR3 has 14 residues. Trimming cost V 6 bases and J 7 bases; bases outside gene matches: 7.

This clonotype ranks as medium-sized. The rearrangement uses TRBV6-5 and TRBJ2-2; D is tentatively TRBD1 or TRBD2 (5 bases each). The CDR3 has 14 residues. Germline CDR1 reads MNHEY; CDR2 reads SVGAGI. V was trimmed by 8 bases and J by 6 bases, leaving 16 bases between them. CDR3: CASRDRWESGELFF. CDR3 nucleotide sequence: TGTGCCAGCCGGGACCGTTGGGAGTCCGGGGAGCTGTTTTTT.

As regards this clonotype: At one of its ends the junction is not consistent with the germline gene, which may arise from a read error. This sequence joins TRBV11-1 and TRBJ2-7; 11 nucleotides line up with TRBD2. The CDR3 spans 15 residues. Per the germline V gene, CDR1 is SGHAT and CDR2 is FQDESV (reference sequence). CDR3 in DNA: TGTGCCAGCAGATGGGGGACTAGCGGCTCCTACGAGCAATACTTC. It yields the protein CASRWGTSGSYEQYF. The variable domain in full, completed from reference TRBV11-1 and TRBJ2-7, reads EAEVAQSPRYKITEKSQAVAFWCDPISGHATLYWYRQILGQGPELLVQFQDESVVDDSQLPKDRFSAERLKGVDSTLKIQPAELGDSAMYLCASRWGTSGSYEQYFGPGTRLTVT.

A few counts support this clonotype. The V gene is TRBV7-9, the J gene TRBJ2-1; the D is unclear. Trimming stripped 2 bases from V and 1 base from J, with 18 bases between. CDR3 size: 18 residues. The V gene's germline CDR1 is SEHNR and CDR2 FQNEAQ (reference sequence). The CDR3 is CASSLYPPGYPSYNEQFF. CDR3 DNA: TGTGCCAGCAGCTTATACCCCCCCGGCTACCCGTCCTACAATGAGCAGTTCTTC. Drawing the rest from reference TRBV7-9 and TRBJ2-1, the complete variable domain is DTGVSQNPRHKITKRGQNVTFRCDPISEHNRLYWYRQTLGQGPEFLTYFQNEAQLEKSRLLSDRFSAERPKGSFSTLEIQRTEQGDSAMYLCASSLYPPGYPSYNEQFFGPGTRLTVL.

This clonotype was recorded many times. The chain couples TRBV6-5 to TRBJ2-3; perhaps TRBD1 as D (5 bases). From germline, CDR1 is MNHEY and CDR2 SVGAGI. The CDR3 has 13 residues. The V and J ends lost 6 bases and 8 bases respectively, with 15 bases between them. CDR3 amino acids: CASSRAVQGTQYF. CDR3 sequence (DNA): TGTGCCAGCAGCCGGGCCGTCCAGGGTACGCAGTATTTT.

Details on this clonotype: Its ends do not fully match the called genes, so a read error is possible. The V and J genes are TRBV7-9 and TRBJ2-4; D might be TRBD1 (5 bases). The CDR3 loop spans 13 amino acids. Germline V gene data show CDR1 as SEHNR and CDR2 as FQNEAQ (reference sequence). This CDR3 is CASGLFPGNIQYF. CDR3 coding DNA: TGTGCCAGCGGCTTATTTCCAGGGAACATTCAGTACTTC.

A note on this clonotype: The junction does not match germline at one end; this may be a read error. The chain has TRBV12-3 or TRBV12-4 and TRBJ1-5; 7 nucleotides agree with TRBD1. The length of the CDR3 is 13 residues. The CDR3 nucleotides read TGTATCAGCAGTCAACAGGGGAATCGGCCCCAGCATTTT. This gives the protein CISSQQGNRPQHF.